The next 28 T cell receptor beta chains were all read from a single sample in a study of blood T cell repertoires in COVID-19. Clones were sequenced by immunoSEQ multiplex PCR, and TCRdb holds only the in-frame ones, with some missing. The top ten hold less than 3% of the sample, which has some 180,000 clones, 80% to 90% seen once. Sequenced material: peripheral blood. Receptors originate from an elderly woman with COVID-19, enrolled during active disease.

The chain links TRBV5-1 to TRBJ2-1, with TRBD2 matching 11 bases. J lost 3 bases, V lost 7 bases, and 9 bases had no gene match. There are 16 residues in the CDR3. Germline assignment: CDR1 SGHRS and CDR2 YFSETQ. In DNA form, the CDR3 reads TGCGCCAGCGAACTAGCGGGGGCTTCACTCTACAATGAGCAGTTCTTC. Residues: CASELAGASLYNEQFF.

V and J are TRBV27 and TRBJ2-3; 7 bases line up with TRBD2. The CDR3 spans 14 residues. V shed 3 bases and J 7 bases; nucleotides not matched to a gene: 7. CDR1 is MNHEY and CDR2 is SMNVEV in the germline V gene (reference sequence). The CDR3 DNA is TGTGCCAGCAGTTTGCAGCGGGGAAGTCATACGCAGTATTTT. Amino acid sequence: CASSLQRGSHTQYF.

This clone was counted only a few times. This sequence joins TRBV10-3 and TRBJ2-2; D perhaps matches TRBD2 (5 bases). Trimming stripped 6 bases from V and 2 bases from J, with 10 bases between. The length of the CDR3 is 14 residues. CDR1 ENHRY and CDR2 SYGVKD come from the germline V gene. The CDR3 coding sequence is TGTGCCATCAGGAGGACGGGAAACACCGGGGAGCTGTTTTTT. Encoded protein: CAIRRTGNTGELFF.

The chain recombines TRBV21-1 with TRBJ2-2; the table gives TRBD2 as D, unverified against the DNA. TRBV21-1 is a listed pseudogene. CDR3 size: 18 residues. In DNA form, the CDR3 reads TGTGCCAGCAGAATAACCGGGACTAGCGGGGGGGCCCTCCGGGAGCTGTTTTTT. Residues: CASRITGTSGGALRELFF.

The rearrangement joins TRBV3-1 (or the pseudogene TRBV3-2) to TRBJ2-7; TRBD2 matches at 10 bases. Germline V CDR1 and CDR2: LGHDT, YNNKEL (reference sequence). V was pared by 3 bases and J by 3 bases, with 14 bases of the junction left unmatched. This CDR3 is 18 amino acids long. The chain's CDR3 is CASSQGTSVGFMLYEQYF. The CDR3 region has the DNA TGTGCCAGCAGCCAGGGGACTAGCGTCGGATTCATGCTCTACGAGCAGTACTTC.

This chain links TRBV18 with TRBJ2-7; TRBD2 might be the D (5 bases). V was pared by 1 base and J by 3 bases, with 10 bases between. The V gene's germline CDR1 is KGHSH and CDR2 LQKENI. The CDR3 extends over 14 amino acids. The chain's CDR3 is CASSPRQEVYEQYF. DNA for the CDR3: TGTGCCAGCTCACCACGCCAGGAGGTCTACGAGCAGTACTTC. The variable domain in full, completed from reference TRBV18 and TRBJ2-7, reads NAGVMQNPRHLVRRRGQEARLRCSPMKGHSHVYWYRQLPEEGLKFMVYLQKENIIDESGMPKERFSAEFPKEGPSILRIQQVVRGDSAAYFCASSPRQEVYEQYFGPGTRLTVT.

The V call is TRBV4-3, the J call TRBJ2-1; D unclear. The V gene lost 8 bases and the J gene lost 1 base, with 15 bases spanning the gap. Germline V CDR1 and CDR2: LGHNA, YSLEER. This CDR3 comprises 15 residues. The CDR3 nucleotides are TGCGCCAGCGCCCTTTGGCGGCAGTCCTACAATGAGCAGTTCTTC. Protein sequence: CASALWRQSYNEQFF.

The chain couples TRBV10-3 to TRBJ2-2; weak D call: TRBD2 (6 bases). Germline assignment: CDR1 ENHRY and CDR2 SYGVKD. V lost 7 bases, J lost 2 bases, and 14 bases lay in between. The length of the CDR3 is 15 residues. Here the CDR3 reads CAITGAGRNTGELFF. In DNA, the CDR3 is TGTGCCATCACAGGTGCGGGGCGAAACACCGGGGAGCTGTTTTTT.

The V call is TRBV19, the J call TRBJ2-5; TRBD2 agrees at 11 bases. CDR1 and CDR2 from the germline V gene are LNHDA and SQIVND (reference sequence). The CDR3 consists of 15 residues. Losses at the gene ends were 9 bases for V and 5 bases for J; bases not matched to a gene: 11. The CDR3 nucleotides read TGTGCCAGCACACATAGCGGGGGGGCATGGGAGACCCAGTACTTC. It yields the protein CASTHSGGAWETQYF.

The gene calls are TRBV20-1 and TRBJ2-5; the match to TRBD2 covers 8 bases. The V segment lost 3 bases and the J segment 2 bases; nucleotides outside the gene matches: 5. CDR1 DFQATT and CDR2 SNEGSKA come from the germline V gene (reference sequence). The CDR3 is made up of 14 amino acids. The CDR3 DNA reads TGCAGTGCTAGTCCGGGGGGGTTACAAGAGACCCAGTACTTC. Protein product: CSASPGGLQETQYF.

This chain joins TRBV4-2 and TRBJ2-6, with D perhaps TRBD2 (5 bases). Germline-derived CDR1 and CDR2 are LGHNA and YNFKEQ. The length of the CDR3 is 16 residues. The V end was cut by 1 base, the J end by 4 bases, with 11 bases between. The CDR3 region is CASSQAPGSGANVLTF. CDR3 DNA sequence: TGTGCCAGCAGCCAAGCTCCGGGGTCCGGGGCCAACGTCCTGACTTTC.

The table lists this clone with a count of one. The rearrangement links TRBV5-8 to TRBJ2-1; D is possibly TRBD1 (5 bases). Germline V CDR1 and CDR2: SGHTS, YDEGEE. CDR3 size: 14 residues. The V gene lost 3 bases and the J gene lost 8 bases, with 15 bases spanning the gap. The CDR3 sequence: CASSSGWGLYEQFF. The DNA for the CDR3 is TGTGCCAGCAGCTCGGGCTGGGGCCTATATGAGCAGTTCTTC. The full variable domain, rest sourced from reference TRBV5-8 and TRBJ2-1, is EAGVTQSPTHLIKTRGQQATLRCSPISGHTSVYWYQQALGLGLQFLLWYDEGEERNRGNFPPRFSGRQFPNYSSELNVNALELEDSALYLCASSSGWGLYEQFFGPGTRLTVL.

In DNA, the CDR3 is TGCAGTGCTAGTCCGCAGGCGTCTAACTATGGCTACACCTTC. Translated: CSASPQASNYGYTF. The chain employs TRBV20-1 and TRBJ1-2; D is uncertain. CDR1 and CDR2 from the germline V gene are DFQATT and SNEGSKA (reference sequence). This CDR3 spans 14 amino acids. Between the trimmed V and J ends, which lost 3 bases and 0 bases, there was a span of 11 bases.

The V gene is TRBV29-1, the J gene TRBJ1-2, with a weak D call TRBD1 (6 bases). Germline-derived CDR1 and CDR2 are SQVTM and ANQGSEA. V dropped 6 bases and J dropped 0 bases, with 8 bases sitting between them. The CDR3 runs to 12 residues. The CDR3 nucleotides are TGCAGCGTCGACAGGTCTAACTATGGCTACACCTTC. As protein: CSVDRSNYGYTF.

The chain carries TRBV4-1 and TRBJ2-2; unclear D gene. The V gene's germline CDR1 is MGHRA and CDR2 YSYEKL. Trimming took 1 base from V and 3 from J, leaving 6 bases between them. This CDR3 spans 14 amino acids. The CDR3 is CASSQGRHTGELFF. The DNA for the CDR3 is TGCGCCAGCAGCCAAGGTCGTCACACCGGGGAGCTGTTTTTT.

This rearrangement joins TRBV28 to TRBJ1-2, with 8 bases identical to TRBD1. J gave up 4 bases and V 7 bases, and 2 bases lay outside the gene matches. Germline CDR1 reads MDHEN; CDR2 reads SYDVKM. The CDR3 covers 12 residues. DNA for the CDR3: TGTGCCAGCAATGACAGGGGCTATGGCTACACCTTC. Residues: CASNDRGYGYTF.

This sequence joins TRBV5-5 and TRBJ2-7; 11 bases match TRBD2. The CDR3 runs 15 residues. With V trimmed by 5 bases and J by 2 bases, 6 bases remained unmatched. Germline V gene sequence: CDR1 SGHKS, CDR2 YYEKEE (reference sequence). CDR3 coding DNA: TGTGCCAGCAGACCGGGACTAGCGGAAACCTACGAGCAGTACTTC. Encoded protein: CASRPGLAETYEQYF.

This clone was observed a single time. The genes are TRBV6-6 and TRBJ2-5, with D possibly matching TRBD1 (5 bases). This CDR3 is 11 amino acids long. The V end lost 7 bases, the J end lost 4 bases, and 7 bases lay between the germline ends. Germline CDR1 is MNHNY and CDR2 is SVGAGI (reference sequence). CDR3 bases: TGTGCCAGCAAAAGGGGAGAGACCCAGTACTTC. This sequence encodes CASKRGETQYF.

J is TRBJ1-4 and V is TRBV21-1; the table assigns TRBD1, which was not confirmed against the DNA. TRBV21-1 is labeled a pseudogene. This CDR3 is built from 16 residues. The CDR3 region has the DNA TGTGCCAGCAGCAATGGGGACACATCAACTAATGAAAAACTGTTTTTT. Protein: CASSNGDTSTNEKLFF.

This clone has just a few counts. The rearrangement joins TRBV27 to TRBJ1-5; tentatively, D is TRBD1 (5 bases). The V end was cut by 9 bases, the J end by 1 base, with 13 bases between. From germline, CDR1 is MNHEY and CDR2 SMNVEV (reference sequence). The length of the CDR3 is 14 residues. The CDR3 DNA follows: TGTGCCAGAAGCTTGGGGCTAAGCAATCAGCCCCAGCATTTT. Protein: CARSLGLSNQPQHF.

This chain links TRBV30 with TRBJ2-3, with a tentative D call TRBD2 (5 bases). This CDR3 comprises 13 residues. V gave up 2 bases and J gave up 1 base, with 7 bases separating them. Germline V lookup: CDR1 GTSNPN, CDR2 SVGIG (reference sequence). In DNA, the CDR3 is TGTGCCTGGAGTTGGCGGGGCACAGATACGCAGTATTTT. It translates to CAWSWRGTDTQYF.

The J gene is TRBJ2-7, the V gene TRBV11-3, with D possibly being TRBD2 (6 bases). Germline V gene data show CDR1 as SGHNT and CDR2 as YENEEA. The V gene lost 4 bases and the J gene lost 4 bases, with 11 bases spanning the gap. The CDR3 spans 13 residues. This CDR3 reads CASSSSAGYEQYF. The CDR3, as DNA: TGTGCCAGCAGCTCCAGCGCGGGGTACGAGCAGTACTTC.

This clone was found a few times. V and J are TRBV28 and TRBJ1-5; maybe TRBD1 (6 bases). The CDR3 is 17 residues long. Germline-derived CDR1 and CDR2 are MDHEN and SYDVKM. With 2 bases removed from V and 0 bases from J, the gap between germline ends came to 14 bases. The CDR3 sequence is CASSLTGGSYSNQPQHF. The DNA for the CDR3 is TGTGCCAGCAGTTTAACGGGGGGCAGCTATAGCAATCAGCCCCAGCATTTT.

V usage is TRBV12-5 and J usage is TRBJ2-6, with 11 bases fitting TRBD2. J lost 1 base, V lost 2 bases, and 16 bases had no gene match. CDR3 length: 22 residues. Germline assignment: CDR1 LGHNT and CDR2 FRNRAP. The CDR3 DNA follows: TGTGCTAGTGGTTTGCCACCACTCGGCCCCGGGACTAGCGGTTCTGGGGCCAACGTCCTGACTTTC. Translating gives CASGLPPLGPGTSGSGANVLTF. The entire variable domain, with the rest obtained from reference TRBV12-5 and TRBJ2-6, is as follows: DARVTQTPRHKVTEMGQEVTMRCQPILGHNTVFWYRQTMMQGLELLAYFRNRAPLDDSGMPKDRFSAEMPDATLATLKIQPSEPRDSAVYFCASGLPPLGPGTSGSGANVLTFGAGSRLTVL.

This rearrangement joins TRBV5-1 to TRBJ1-4, with 10 positions matching TRBD1. Germline V gene sequence: CDR1 SGHRS, CDR2 YFSETQ. This CDR3 region has 16 residues. V shed 4 bases and J 0 bases; nucleotides not matched to a gene: 3. CDR3 sequence reads: CASSGDRGTTNEKLFF. The CDR3 DNA sequence: TGCGCCAGCAGCGGGGACAGGGGAACAACTAATGAAAAACTGTTTTTT. Filled out from reference TRBV5-1 and TRBJ1-4, the complete variable domain reads KAGVTQTPRYLIKTRGQQVTLSCSPISGHRSVSWYQQTPGQGLQFLFEYFSETQRNKGNFPGRFSGRQFSNSRSEMNVSTLELGDSALYLCASSGDRGTTNEKLFFGSGTQLSVL.

The chain combines TRBV5-3 with TRBJ1-1; D unclear. TRBV5-3 counts as an open reading frame of uncertain function. The CDR3 has 16 amino acids. Trimming stripped 2 bases from V and 3 bases from J, with 17 bases between. In DNA form, the CDR3 reads TGTGCCAGAAGCTTTTCCGGGAGCGCCGACCACACTGAAGCTTTCTTT. Its protein product is CARSFSGSADHTEAFF.

This clone was seen once. This chain connects TRBV7-8 to TRBJ1-2; TRBD1 is a possible D gene (6 bases). V shed 1 base and J shed 6 bases, with 9 bases lying between them. CDR3 length equals 13 residues. Germline lookup yields CDR1 SGHVS and CDR2 FQNEAQ. The CDR3 spells CASSLDRVNGYTF. CDR3 nucleotides: TGTGCCAGCAGCTTAGACAGGGTGAATGGCTACACCTTC.

This chain links TRBV18 with TRBJ1-4; 9 bases map to TRBD1. The CDR3 runs 16 residues. The trim removed 5 bases at V and 4 bases at J, leaving 8 bases unmatched. CDR1 is KGHSH and CDR2 is LQKENI in the germline V gene. The CDR3 DNA reads TGTGCCAGCTCATCCCGACAGGGGGAATTTAATGAAAAACTGTTTTTT. Translating it yields CASSSRQGEFNEKLFF.